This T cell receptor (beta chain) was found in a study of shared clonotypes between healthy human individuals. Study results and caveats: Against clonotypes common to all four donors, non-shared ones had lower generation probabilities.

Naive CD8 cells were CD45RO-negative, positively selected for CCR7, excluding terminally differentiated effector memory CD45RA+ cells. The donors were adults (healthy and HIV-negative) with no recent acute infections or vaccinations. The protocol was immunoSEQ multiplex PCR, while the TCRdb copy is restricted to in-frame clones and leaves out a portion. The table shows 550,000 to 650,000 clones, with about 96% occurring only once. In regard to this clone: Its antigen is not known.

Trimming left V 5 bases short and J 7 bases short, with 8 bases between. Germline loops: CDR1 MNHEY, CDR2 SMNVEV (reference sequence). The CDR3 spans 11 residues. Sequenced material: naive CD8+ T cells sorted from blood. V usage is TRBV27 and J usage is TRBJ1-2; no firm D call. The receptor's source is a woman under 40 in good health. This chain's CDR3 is CASSGTGGYTF. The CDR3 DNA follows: TGTGCCAGCAGTGGAACCGGTGGCTACACCTTC.